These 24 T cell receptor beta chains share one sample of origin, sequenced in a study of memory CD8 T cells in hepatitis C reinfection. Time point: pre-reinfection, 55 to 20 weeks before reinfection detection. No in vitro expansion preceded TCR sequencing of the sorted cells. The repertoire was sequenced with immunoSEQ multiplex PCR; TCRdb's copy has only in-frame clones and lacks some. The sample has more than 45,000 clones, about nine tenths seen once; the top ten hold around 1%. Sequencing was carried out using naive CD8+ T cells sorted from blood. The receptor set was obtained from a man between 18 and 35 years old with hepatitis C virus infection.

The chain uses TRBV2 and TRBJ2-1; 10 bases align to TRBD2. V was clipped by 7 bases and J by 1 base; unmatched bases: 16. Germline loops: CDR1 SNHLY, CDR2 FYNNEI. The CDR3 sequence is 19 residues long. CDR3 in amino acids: CASTPEGGLATQSYNEQFF. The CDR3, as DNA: TGTGCCAGCACCCCCGAGGGGGGACTAGCGACCCAATCCTACAATGAGCAGTTCTTC. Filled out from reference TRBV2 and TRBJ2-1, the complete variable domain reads EPEVTQTPSHQVTQMGQEVILRCVPISNHLYFYWYRQILGQKVEFLVSFYNNEISEKSEIFDDQFSVERPDGSNFTLKIRSTKLEDSAMYFCASTPEGGLATQSYNEQFFGPGTRLTVL.

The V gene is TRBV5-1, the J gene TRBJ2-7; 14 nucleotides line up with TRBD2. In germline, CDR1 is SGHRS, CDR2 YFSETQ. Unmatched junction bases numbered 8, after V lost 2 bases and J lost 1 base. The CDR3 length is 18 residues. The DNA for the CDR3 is TGCGCCAGCAGCTTAGGGACTAGCGGGAGTGGGTGGTCCTACGAGCAGTACTTC. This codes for CASSLGTSGSGWSYEQYF.

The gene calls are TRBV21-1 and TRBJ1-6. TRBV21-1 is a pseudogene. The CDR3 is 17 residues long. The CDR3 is CASSKERLGREDSPLHF. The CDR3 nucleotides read TGTGCCAGCAGCAAAGAACGTCTGGGCAGGGAGGACTCACCCCTCCACTTT.

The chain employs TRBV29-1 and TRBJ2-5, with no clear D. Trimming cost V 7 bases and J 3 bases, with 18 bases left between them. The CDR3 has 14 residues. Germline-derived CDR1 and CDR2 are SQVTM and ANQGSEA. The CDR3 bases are TGCAGCGCCCACCCTTTAGAAGATGAAGAGACCCAGTACTTC. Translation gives CSAHPLEDEETQYF. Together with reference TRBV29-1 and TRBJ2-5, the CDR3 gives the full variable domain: SAVISQKPSRDICQRGTSLTIQCQVDSQVTMMFWYRQQPGQSLTLIATANQGSEATYESGFVIDKFPISRPNLTFSTLTVSNMSPEDSSIYLCSAHPLEDEETQYFGPGTRLLVL.

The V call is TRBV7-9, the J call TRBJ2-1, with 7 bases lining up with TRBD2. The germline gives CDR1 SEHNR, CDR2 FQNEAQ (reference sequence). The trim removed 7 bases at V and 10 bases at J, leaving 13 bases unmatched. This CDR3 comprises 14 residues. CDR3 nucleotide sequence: TGTGCCAGCACCGCTAGCGGTGCCGGCGGCGAGCAGTTCTTC. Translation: CASTASGAGGEQFF.

In DNA, the CDR3 is TGTGCCAGTAGTATAGTTCGACAGGGGTCCTACGAGCAGTACGTC. Its translation is CASSIVRQGSYEQYV. The gene calls are TRBV19 and TRBJ2-7; 8 bases map to TRBD1. Germline CDR1 reads LNHDA; CDR2 reads SQIVND (reference sequence). After removal of 1 base from V and 1 base from J, the junction contained 3 bases not matched to a gene. CDR3 length equals 15 residues.

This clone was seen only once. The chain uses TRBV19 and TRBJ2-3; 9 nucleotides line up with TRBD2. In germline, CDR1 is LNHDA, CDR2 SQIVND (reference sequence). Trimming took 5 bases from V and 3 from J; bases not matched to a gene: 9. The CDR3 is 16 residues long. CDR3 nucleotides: TGTGCCAGTAGTTTGGGACTAGCTTTAATGACAGATACGCAGTATTTT. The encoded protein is CASSLGLALMTDTQYF.

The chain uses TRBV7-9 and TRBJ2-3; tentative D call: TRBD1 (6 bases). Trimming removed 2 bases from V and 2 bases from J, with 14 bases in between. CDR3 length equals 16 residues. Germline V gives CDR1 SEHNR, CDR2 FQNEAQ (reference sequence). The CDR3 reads CASSLSLGHNTDTQYF. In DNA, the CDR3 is TGTGCCAGCAGCTTATCCTTGGGACATAACACAGATACGCAGTATTTT.

CDR3 loop: CASSQEAIYEQYF. The DNA of the CDR3 is TGCGCCAGCAGCCAAGAAGCTATCTACGAGCAGTACTTC. The chain is built from TRBV4-1 and TRBJ2-7; D not resolved. V lost 0 bases to trimming and J lost 3 bases, with 6 bases between them. The germline V gene encodes CDR1 MGHRA and CDR2 YSYEKL. The CDR3 extends over 13 amino acids.

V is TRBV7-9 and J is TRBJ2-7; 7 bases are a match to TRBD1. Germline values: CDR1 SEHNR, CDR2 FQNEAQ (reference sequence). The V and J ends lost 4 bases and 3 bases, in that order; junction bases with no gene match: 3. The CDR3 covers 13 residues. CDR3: CASSSRDSYEQYV. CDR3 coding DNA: TGTGCCAGCAGCTCCCGGGACAGCTACGAGCAGTACGTC.

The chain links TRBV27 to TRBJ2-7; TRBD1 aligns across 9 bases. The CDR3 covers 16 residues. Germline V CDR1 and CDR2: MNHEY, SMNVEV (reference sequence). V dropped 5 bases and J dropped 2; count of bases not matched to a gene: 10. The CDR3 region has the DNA TGTGCCAGCAGTCCCTTAGTCGGGACAGGGACCTACGAGCAGTACTTC. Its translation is CASSPLVGTGTYEQYF.

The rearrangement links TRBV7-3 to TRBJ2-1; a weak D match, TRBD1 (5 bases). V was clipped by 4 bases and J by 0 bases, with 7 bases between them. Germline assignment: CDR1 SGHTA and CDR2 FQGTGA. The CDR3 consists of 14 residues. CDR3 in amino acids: CASSWGPSYNEQFF. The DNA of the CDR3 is TGTGCCAGCAGCTGGGGCCCCTCCTACAATGAGCAGTTCTTC.

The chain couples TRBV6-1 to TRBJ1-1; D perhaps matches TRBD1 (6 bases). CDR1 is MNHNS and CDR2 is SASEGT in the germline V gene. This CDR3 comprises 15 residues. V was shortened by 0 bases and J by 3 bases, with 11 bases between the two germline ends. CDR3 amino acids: CASSEAQGQYTEAFF. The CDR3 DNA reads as TGTGCCAGCAGTGAAGCACAAGGACAGTACACTGAAGCTTTCTTT.

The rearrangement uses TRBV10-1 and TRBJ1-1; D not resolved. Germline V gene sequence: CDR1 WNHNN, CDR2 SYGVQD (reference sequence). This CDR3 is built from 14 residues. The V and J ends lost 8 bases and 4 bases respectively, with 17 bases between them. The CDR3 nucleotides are TGCGCCAGCCCCTTCGGACTGGAGTTCACTGAAGCTTTCTTT. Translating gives CASPFGLEFTEAFF.

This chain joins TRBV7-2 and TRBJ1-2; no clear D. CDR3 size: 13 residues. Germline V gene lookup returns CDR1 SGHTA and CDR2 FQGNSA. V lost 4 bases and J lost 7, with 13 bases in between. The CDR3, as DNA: TGTGCCAGCAGCTCCTACCCCTGGGCTGGCTACACCTTC. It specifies CASSSYPWAGYTF.

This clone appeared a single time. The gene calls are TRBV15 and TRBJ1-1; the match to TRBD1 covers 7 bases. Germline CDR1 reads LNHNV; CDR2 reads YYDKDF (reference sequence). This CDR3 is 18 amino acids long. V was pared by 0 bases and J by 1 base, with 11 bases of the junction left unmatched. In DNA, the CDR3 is TGTGCCACCAGCAGAGATCAGGGGGTAGTCTGGCGGAACACTGAAGCTTTCTTT. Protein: CATSRDQGVVWRNTEAFF. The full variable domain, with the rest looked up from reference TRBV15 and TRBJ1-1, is DAMVIQNPRYQVTQFGKPVTLSCSQTLNHNVMYWYQQKSSQAPKLLFHYYDKDFNNEADTPDNFQSRRPNTSFCFLDIRSPGLGDTAMYLCATSRDQGVVWRNTEAFFGQGTRLTVV.

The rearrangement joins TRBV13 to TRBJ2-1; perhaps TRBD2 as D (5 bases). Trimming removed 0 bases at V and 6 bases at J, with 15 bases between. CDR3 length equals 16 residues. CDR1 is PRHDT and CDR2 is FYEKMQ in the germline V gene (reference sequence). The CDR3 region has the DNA TGTGCCAGCAGCTTAGGTCCCCCCCTGGCGGGCAATGAGCAGTTCTTC. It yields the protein CASSLGPPLAGNEQFF.

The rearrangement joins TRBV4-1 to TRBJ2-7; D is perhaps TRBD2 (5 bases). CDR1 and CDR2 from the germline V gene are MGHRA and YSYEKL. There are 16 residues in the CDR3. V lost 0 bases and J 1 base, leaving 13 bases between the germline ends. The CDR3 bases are TGCGCCAGCAGCCAAGATCCCCAGCGGCCATCCTACGAGCAGTACTTC. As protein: CASSQDPQRPSYEQYF.

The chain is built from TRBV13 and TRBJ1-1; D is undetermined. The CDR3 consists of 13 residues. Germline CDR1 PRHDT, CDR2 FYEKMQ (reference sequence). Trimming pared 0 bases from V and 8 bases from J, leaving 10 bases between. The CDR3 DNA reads TGTGCCAGCAGCTTAGGAAGGAGCGGGGAAGCTTTCTTT. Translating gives CASSLGRSGEAFF. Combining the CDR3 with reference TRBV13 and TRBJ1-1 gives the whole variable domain AAGVIQSPRHLIKEKRETATLKCYPIPRHDTVYWYQQGPGQDPQFLISFYEKMQSDKGSIPDRFSAQQFSDYHSELNMSSLELGDSALYFCASSLGRSGEAFFGQGTRLTVV.

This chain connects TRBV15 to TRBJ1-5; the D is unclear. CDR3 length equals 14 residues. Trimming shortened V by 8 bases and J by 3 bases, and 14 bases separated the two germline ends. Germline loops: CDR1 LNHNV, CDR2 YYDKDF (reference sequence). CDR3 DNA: TGTGCCACCGGGTCTGGGCACGACAATCAGCCCCAGCATTTT. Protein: CATGSGHDNQPQHF.

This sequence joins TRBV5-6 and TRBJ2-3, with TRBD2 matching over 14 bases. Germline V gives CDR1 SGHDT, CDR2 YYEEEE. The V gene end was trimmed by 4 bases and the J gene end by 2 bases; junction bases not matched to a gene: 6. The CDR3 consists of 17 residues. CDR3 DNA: TGTGCCAGCAGCCTCGGACTAGCGGGAGGCTCCACAGATACGCAGTATTTT. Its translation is CASSLGLAGGSTDTQYF.

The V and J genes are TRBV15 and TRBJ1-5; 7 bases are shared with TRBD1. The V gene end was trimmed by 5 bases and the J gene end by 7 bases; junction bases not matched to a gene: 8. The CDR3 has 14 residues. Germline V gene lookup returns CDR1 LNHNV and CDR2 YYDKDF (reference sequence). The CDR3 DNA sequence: TGTGCCACCAGCCAGTTACAGGGGAACCAGCCCCAGCATTTT. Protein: CATSQLQGNQPQHF.

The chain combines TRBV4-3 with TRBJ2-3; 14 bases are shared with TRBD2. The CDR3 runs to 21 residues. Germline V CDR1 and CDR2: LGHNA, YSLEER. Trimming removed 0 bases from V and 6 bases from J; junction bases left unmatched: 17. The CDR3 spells CASSQDRWTSGGQDPGDTQYF. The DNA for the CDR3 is TGCGCCAGCAGCCAAGATAGGTGGACTAGCGGGGGGCAGGACCCGGGGGATACGCAGTATTTT.

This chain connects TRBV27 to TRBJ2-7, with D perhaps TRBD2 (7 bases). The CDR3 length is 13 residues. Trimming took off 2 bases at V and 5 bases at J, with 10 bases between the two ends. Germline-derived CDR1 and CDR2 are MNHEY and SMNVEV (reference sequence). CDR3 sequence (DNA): TGTGCCAGCAGTTTAGGGGGGGCACACGAGCAGTACTTC. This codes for CASSLGGAHEQYF.